This TCR beta chain was profiled in a study of cytomegalovirus exposure and HLA in healthy donors. The PCR was carried out with 60 Vbeta primers and 13 Jbeta primers. The table came from immunoSEQ multiplex PCR; TCRdb's copy has only in-frame clones and leaves some out. This table has some 130,000 clones, roughly 80% appearing once. In regard to this clone: Antigen unknown.

V was pared by 6 bases and J by 6 bases, with 13 bases of the junction left unmatched. CDR3 length: 16 amino acids. In germline, CDR1 is MDHEN, CDR2 SYDVKM. The study, taken as a whole, reports: More clonal expansion characterized HLA-associated TCR beta chains than equally common others in a later analysis. It was assumed in the presence/absence analyses that sequencing depth was roughly uniform across donors. A reported reduction in N-insertions relative to the approximately 670-donor mean was seen in an Asian-associated ancestry cluster in a later analysis. The study put roughly 160 TCR beta chains on its list as cytomegalovirus-associated.

The receptor was isolated from a boy between 10 and 17 years old in good health and CMV-seronegative. The chain is built from TRBV28 and TRBJ2-2; 7 bases are a match to TRBD2. The specimen sequenced was PBMCs. CDR3 DNA: TGTGCCAGCAGGAAGATAATAGCGGGTGGGTCCGGGGAGCTGTTTTTT. It translates to CASRKIIAGGSGELFF.